This T cell receptor beta chain was sequenced in a study of control samples from healthy donors and cancer patients. Generated by immunoSEQ multiplex PCR, the TCRdb table keeps only in-frame clones and is missing some. Of around 100,000 clones in the sample, about 92% were seen once. The CDR3 sequence is 14 residues long. CDR1 and CDR2 (germline): SGHKS, YYEKEE (reference sequence). The V end was cut by 0 bases, the J end by 5 bases, with 11 bases between. The TCR was taken from a woman younger than 30 in good health. The rearrangement uses TRBV5-5 and TRBJ2-5; a possible D gene is TRBD2 (7 bases). Material: blood. The CDR3 sequence is CASSLGRGGETQYF. The DNA of the CDR3 is TGTGCCAGCAGCTTGGGCAGGGGAGGGGAGACCCAGTACTTC.